Listed here are 14 T cell receptor beta chains from one sample, sequenced in a study of blood T cell repertoires in COVID-19. Data came from immunoSEQ multiplex PCR; TCRdb stores just in-frame clones and leaves some out. This sample has 320,000 or so clones, with more than 85% found just once. Specimen: PBMCs or T cells enriched from blood (not recorded which). The receptors were sampled from a woman in her thirties who had recovered from COVID-19.

The chain has TRBV7-2 and TRBJ2-3; D possibly corresponds to TRBD2 (5 bases). Germline CDR1 SGHTA, CDR2 FQGNSA. Trimming pared 5 bases from V and 3 bases from J, leaving 9 bases between. The CDR3 spans 13 residues. CDR3: CASSPRRTDTQYF. CDR3 in DNA: TGTGCCAGCAGCCCCAGGAGGACAGATACGCAGTATTTT.

This chain uses TRBV27 with TRBJ1-2, with 7 positions matching TRBD1. Germline values: CDR1 MNHEY, CDR2 SMNVEV (reference sequence). The length of the CDR3 is 12 residues. With 5 bases clipped from V and 11 bases from J, the junction kept 8 bases outside the gene matches. CDR3 amino acids: CASSRQDRNYTF. In DNA, the CDR3 is TGTGCCAGCAGTAGACAGGACAGGAATTACACCTTC.

This CDR3 is CASSLNTYYGYTF. In DNA, the CDR3 is TGTGCCAGCAGTTTGAACACCTACTATGGCTACACCTTC. The V and J genes are TRBV27 and TRBJ1-2; no clear D gene. CDR3 length equals 13 residues. Trimming pared 3 bases from V and 3 bases from J, leaving 8 bases between. Germline CDR1 is MNHEY and CDR2 is SMNVEV (reference sequence).

The chain links TRBV28 to TRBJ1-2; 7 bases agree with TRBD1. With 5 bases clipped from V and 7 bases from J, the junction kept 7 bases outside the gene matches. Germline loops: CDR1 MDHEN, CDR2 SYDVKM. The CDR3 is 13 residues long. Written as DNA, the CDR3 is TGTGCCAGCAGTAGTCCGGACAGGCGTGGCTACACCTTC. It is translated as CASSSPDRRGYTF.

The chain carries TRBV28 and TRBJ1-5; maybe TRBD1 (5 bases). This CDR3 is built from 15 residues. Germline V gives CDR1 MDHEN, CDR2 SYDVKM. V shed 5 bases and J shed 1 base, with 12 bases lying between them. CDR3 DNA: TGTGCCAGCAGTACCCTCAGACAGAGCAATCAGCCCCAGCATTTT. Translating it yields CASSTLRQSNQPQHF. The whole variable domain, remainder taken from reference TRBV28 and TRBJ1-5, is DVKVTQSSRYLVKRTGEKVFLECVQDMDHENMFWYRQDPGLGLRLIYFSYDVKMKEKGDIPEGYSVSREKKERFSLILESASTNQTSMYLCASSTLRQSNQPQHFGDGTRLSIL.

The chain combines TRBV6-5 with TRBJ2-5; D is perhaps TRBD2 (6 bases). V lost 5 bases and J 5 bases, leaving 12 bases between the germline ends. There are 13 residues in the CDR3. CDR1 is MNHEY and CDR2 is SVGAGI in the germline V gene. In DNA form, the CDR3 reads TGTGCCAGCAGTCCGCGGGGACGGGAGACCCAGTACTTC. Its translation is CASSPRGRETQYF.

The rearrangement links TRBV5-6 to TRBJ2-1, with 12 bases matching TRBD2. V lost 0 bases and J lost 5; bases outside the gene matches: 3. The germline V gene has CDR1 SGHDT and CDR2 YYEEEE. This CDR3 region has 16 residues. The DNA for the CDR3 is TGTGCCAGCAGCTTGGGACTAGCGGGGGATCACAATGAGCAGTTCTTC. This encodes CASSLGLAGDHNEQFF.

To note about this clone: This CDR3 is also generated by other DNA sequences in the sample. This sequence joins TRBV7-2 and TRBJ2-7; the match to TRBD1 covers 10 bases. Germline-derived CDR1 and CDR2 are SGHTA and FQGNSA. The V gene end was trimmed by 4 bases and the J gene end by 3 bases; junction bases not matched to a gene: 6. The CDR3 runs 15 residues. CDR3 nucleotide sequence: TGTGCCAGCAGCTCTAGGACAGGGGGATACTACGAGCAGTACTTC. Residues: CASSSRTGGYYEQYF. Complete variable domain (other parts from reference TRBV7-2 and TRBJ2-7): GAGVSQSPSNKVTEKGKDVELRCDPISGHTALYWYRQSLGQGLEFLIYFQGNSAPDKSGLPSDRFSAERTGGSVSTLTIQRTQQEDSAVYLCASSSRTGGYYEQYFGPGTRLTVT.

This chain's CDR3 is CASSPSTGNYGYTF. The CDR3 nucleotides are TGTGCCAGTAGTCCCTCGACAGGGAACTATGGCTACACCTTC. The gene calls are TRBV19 and TRBJ1-2, with 7 bases aligning to TRBD1. The CDR3 contains 14 residues. Germline V CDR1 and CDR2: LNHDA, SQIVND (reference sequence). The trim removed 5 bases at V and 2 bases at J, leaving 5 bases unmatched.

The chain uses TRBV5-1 and TRBJ2-7; 8 nucleotides line up with TRBD1. Germline assignment: CDR1 SGHRS and CDR2 YFSETQ. J lost 2 bases, V lost 0 bases, and 7 bases had no gene match. This CDR3 spans 16 amino acids. The CDR3 bases are TGCGCCAGCAGCTTGGCCGGACAGGGATTAACCTACGAGCAGTACTTC. Residues: CASSLAGQGLTYEQYF.

This chain joins TRBV11-1 and TRBJ1-1, with no clear D. Trimming left V 2 bases short and J 1 base short, with 8 bases between. This CDR3 is 14 amino acids long. Germline-derived CDR1 and CDR2 are SGHAT and FQDESV (reference sequence). CDR3 DNA sequence: TGTGCCAGCAGCTTATCGGTTGGGAACACTGAAGCTTTCTTT. Translated, it gives CASSLSVGNTEAFF.

The chain uses TRBV9 and TRBJ2-2; perhaps TRBD2 as D (6 bases). The CDR3 length is 16 residues. V lost 6 bases and J 2 bases, leaving 17 bases between the germline ends. CDR1 is SGDLS, CDR2 YYNGEE, per germline. In DNA form, the CDR3 reads TGTGCCAGCACCCCCAGCCCCGGGACTAACACCGGGGAGCTGTTTTTT. It yields the protein CASTPSPGTNTGELFF.

The V call is TRBV12-3 or TRBV12-4, the J call TRBJ2-7; 7 bases agree with TRBD2. V lost 3 bases and J lost 2; bases outside the gene matches: 1. The CDR3 contains 13 residues. CDR3 sequence: CASSFAGAYEQYF. CDR3 DNA sequence: TGTGCCAGCAGTTTTGCGGGGGCCTACGAGCAGTACTTC.

The CDR3 is CASSLGGSGKNIQYF. In DNA, the CDR3 is TGTGCCAGCAGCTTAGGCGGTTCCGGCAAAAACATTCAGTACTTC. The chain combines TRBV11-2 with TRBJ2-4, with unresolved D. In germline, CDR1 is SGHAT, CDR2 FQNNGV. This CDR3 contains 15 residues. Trimming removed 1 base from V and 3 bases from J, with 10 bases in between.